Presented here are 30 T cell receptor beta chains from one specimen sequenced in a study of T cell responses to AZD1222 COVID-19 vaccine. Produced via immunoSEQ multiplex PCR; TCRdb's table is partial and in-frame only. The sample records fewer than 150,000 clones, 88% being singletons. Specimen: peripheral blood, collected 28 days after the second AZD1222 dose. The receptors stem from an adult who received the AZD1222 COVID-19 vaccine.

The rearrangement joins TRBV11-2 to TRBJ1-5, with D perhaps TRBD1 (5 bases). The CDR3 runs 15 residues. Germline V lookup: CDR1 SGHAT, CDR2 FQNNGV. V gave up 1 base and J gave up 5 bases, with 12 bases separating them. The CDR3, as DNA: TGTGCCAGCAGCTTAGTTGCCGGGACGGATCAGCCCCAGCATTTT. Amino acids: CASSLVAGTDQPQHF.

The chain links TRBV3-1 (or the pseudogene TRBV3-2) to TRBJ2-1; 8 bases line up with TRBD2. The CDR3 length is 14 residues. The junction had 10 bases not matched to a gene; V was cut back by 6 bases and J by 9 bases. Germline V gene data show CDR1 as LGHDT and CDR2 as YNNKEL (reference sequence). Here the CDR3 DNA reads TGTGCCAGCAGGGGTCACGGGGGGGCCGGTGAGCAGTTCTTC. Protein sequence: CASRGHGGAGEQFF.

V is TRBV5-6 and J is TRBJ2-1; D call uncertain. This CDR3 has 15 residues. V gave up 2 bases and J gave up 0 bases, with 9 bases separating them. Germline values: CDR1 SGHDT, CDR2 YYEEEE. The CDR3 DNA sequence: TGTGCCAGCAGCTTTTGGGCCGTCTCCTACAATGAGCAGTTCTTC. As protein: CASSFWAVSYNEQFF. The variable domain in full, with the rest retrieved from reference TRBV5-6 and TRBJ2-1, is DAGVTQSPTHLIKTRGQQVTLRCSPKSGHDTVSWYQQALGQGPQFIFQYYEEEERQRGNFPDRFSGHQFPNYSSELNVNALLLGDSALYLCASSFWAVSYNEQFFGPGTRLTVL.

The chain is built from TRBV20-1 and TRBJ2-7; D is unclear. V was shortened by 3 bases and J by 5 bases, with 8 bases between the two germline ends. This CDR3 spans 11 amino acids. Germline V gives CDR1 DFQATT, CDR2 SNEGSKA (reference sequence). This chain's CDR3 is CSASVIDEQYF. The CDR3 DNA reads TGCAGTGCTAGCGTAATCGACGAGCAGTACTTC.

This chain joins TRBV9 and TRBJ2-3, with 7 nucleotides matching TRBD2. CDR1 is SGDLS and CDR2 is YYNGEE in the germline V gene. With 5 bases clipped from V and 2 bases from J, the junction kept 8 bases outside the gene matches. The length of the CDR3 is 15 residues. Here the CDR3 reads CASRASGTITDTQYF. For the CDR3, the DNA is TGTGCCAGCAGAGCCTCCGGGACTATCACAGATACGCAGTATTTT. Full variable domain (rest looked up from reference TRBV9 and TRBJ2-3): DSGVTQTPKHLITATGQRVTLRCSPRSGDLSVYWYQQSLDQGLQFLIQYYNGEERAKGNILERFSAQQFPDLHSELNLSSLELGDSALYFCASRASGTITDTQYFGPGTRLTVL.

The chain has TRBV7-2 and TRBJ1-2, with 8 nucleotides matching TRBD1. V was clipped by 5 bases and J by 2 bases; unmatched bases: 4. The germline V gene has CDR1 SGHTA and CDR2 FQGNSA. This CDR3 comprises 14 residues. This chain's CDR3 is CASSIDRGNYGYTF. The CDR3 bases are TGTGCCAGCAGCATTGACAGGGGAAACTATGGCTACACCTTC.

This rearrangement joins TRBV4-3 to TRBJ2-5; TRBD2 matches 8 bases. The CDR3 loop spans 15 amino acids. The V gene's germline CDR1 is LGHNA and CDR2 YSLEER. Trimming cost V 0 bases and J 3 bases; bases outside gene matches: 3. CDR3 DNA: TGCGCCAGCAGCCAAGAGACGGGGGGGAAAGAGACCCAGTACTTC. Amino acids: CASSQETGGKETQYF.

This clone came up once. V is TRBV11-2 and J is TRBJ1-3; D remains ambiguous. CDR3 length equals 16 residues. Germline V lookup: CDR1 SGHAT, CDR2 FQNNGV. V was cut by 1 base and J by 0 bases, with 10 bases left in between. The CDR3 DNA follows: TGTGCCAGCAGCTTAGCCCCAGCCTCCTCTGGAAACACCATATATTTT. Translated: CASSLAPASSGNTIYF.

This clone was detected only a few times. The chain employs TRBV19 and TRBJ2-3, with D possibly called TRBD1 or TRBD2 (5 bases each). Trimming cost V 2 bases and J 6 bases, with 15 bases left between them. The CDR3 is made up of 15 amino acids. Germline-derived CDR1 and CDR2 are LNHDA and SQIVND (reference sequence). The DNA of the CDR3 is TGTGCCAGTAGTATACGGGGACGGTCGGTCGATACGCAGTATTTT. Translated, it gives CASSIRGRSVDTQYF. The whole variable domain, remainder taken from reference TRBV19 and TRBJ2-3, is DGGITQSPKYLFRKEGQNVTLSCEQNLNHDAMYWYRQDPGQGLRLIYYSQIVNDFQKGDIAEGYSVSREKKESFPLTVTSAQKNPTAFYLCASSIRGRSVDTQYFGPGTRLTVL.

The V gene is TRBV29-1, the J gene TRBJ1-3, with D tentatively TRBD1 (6 bases). Germline lookup yields CDR1 SQVTM and CDR2 ANQGSEA. Trimming stripped 5 bases from V and 0 bases from J, with 17 bases between. The CDR3 covers 16 residues. The CDR3 DNA reads as TGCAGCGTTCAAAGCCGGGGGGGCGTCTCTGGAAACACCATATATTTT. Translating it yields CSVQSRGGVSGNTIYF.

This clone appeared a few times. V and J are TRBV21-1 and TRBJ1-1. TRBV21-1 is flagged as a pseudogene. The CDR3 covers 13 residues. CDR3 coding DNA: TGTGCCAGCAGCAAGGACGGGAACACTGAAGCTTTCTTT. As protein: CASSKDGNTEAFF.

This clone was recorded once. Other DNA variants within this sample encode the same CDR3. The CDR3 sequence is CATSDGSGRGLDQPQHF. The CDR3 DNA reads as TGTGCCACCAGTGATGGGTCGGGGAGGGGGCTGGATCAGCCCCAGCATTTT. The V and J genes are TRBV24-1 and TRBJ1-5, with TRBD1 identical over 7 bases. Per germline, CDR1 KGHDR and CDR2 SFDVKD. The ends lost 3 bases at V and 5 bases at J; junction bases unmatched: 12. The CDR3 length is 17 residues.

V usage is TRBV5-1 and J usage is TRBJ2-1; 9 bases map to TRBD2. Per the germline V gene, CDR1 is SGHRS and CDR2 is YFSETQ. CDR3 size: 16 residues. V dropped 3 bases and J dropped 6; count of bases not matched to a gene: 10. The CDR3 DNA is TGCGCCAGCAGCTCTCAGGGCAGCGGGAGGCCCAATGAGCAGTTCTTC. This encodes CASSSQGSGRPNEQFF.

The chain is built from TRBV6-5 and TRBJ2-7, with TRBD2 matching over 7 bases. There are 15 residues in the CDR3. V trimming: 2 bases; J trimming: 2 bases; junction bases outside the gene matches: 6. The germline gives CDR1 MNHEY, CDR2 SVGAGI. CDR3 nucleotide sequence: TGTGCCAGCAGTTACAACCGGGAGGCTACCTACGAGCAGTACTTC. This sequence encodes CASSYNREATYEQYF.

This clone has just one count. This chain uses TRBV7-9 with TRBJ1-2; D gene unclear. Germline V gene data show CDR1 as SEHNR and CDR2 as FQNEAQ (reference sequence). The length of the CDR3 is 14 residues. Trimming shortened V by 7 bases and J by 4 bases, and 16 bases separated the two germline ends. The CDR3 region is CASTFQPRSYGYTF. CDR3 in DNA: TGTGCCAGCACCTTCCAACCTAGGAGCTATGGCTACACCTTC.

In nucleotides, the CDR3 is TGCAGTGCTAGTTCGACACCCTACGAGCAGTACTTC. It specifies CSASSTPYEQYF. The chain recombines TRBV20-1 with TRBJ2-7; D gene ambiguous. The CDR3 consists of 12 residues. Looked up from germline, CDR1 is DFQATT and CDR2 is SNEGSKA (reference sequence). Trimming took 3 bases from V and 2 from J, leaving 8 bases between them.

The V gene is TRBV10-3, the J gene TRBJ1-1; 7 positions agree with TRBD1. This CDR3 spans 15 amino acids. The J segment lost 1 base and the V segment lost 1 base, leaving 3 bases of the junction unmatched. The germline CDR1 and CDR2 sequences are ENHRY and SYGVKD. CDR3 amino acids: CAISEYRTGNTEAFF. The CDR3, as DNA: TGTGCCATCAGTGAGTACCGGACAGGGAACACTGAAGCTTTCTTT.

The V call is TRBV18, the J call TRBJ1-1; D not certain. There are 13 residues in the CDR3. Germline V gene lookup returns CDR1 KGHSH and CDR2 LQKENI. V lost 3 bases, J lost 1 base, and 6 bases lay in between. CDR3 nucleotide sequence: TGTGCCAGCTCACCCGAAGGGAACACTGAAGCTTTCTTT. Amino acids: CASSPEGNTEAFF.

In nucleotides, the CDR3 is TGTGCCAGTAGGGGGAGGGGGCTCTACGGCTACACCTTC. Its translation: CASRGRGLYGYTF. The V call is TRBV19, the J call TRBJ1-2; 7 nucleotides match TRBD1. This CDR3 has 13 residues. V shed 6 bases and J 8 bases; nucleotides not matched to a gene: 9. The germline gives CDR1 LNHDA, CDR2 SQIVND (reference sequence).

This sequence joins TRBV3-1 (or the pseudogene TRBV3-2) and TRBJ1-5; D ambiguous. Trimming stripped 1 base from V and 5 bases from J, with 6 bases between. The CDR3 has 13 amino acids. Germline loops: CDR1 LGHDT, CDR2 YNNKEL (reference sequence). The CDR3 DNA sequence: TGTGCCAGCAGCCAAGGACCCGATCAGCCCCAGCATTTT. Residues: CASSQGPDQPQHF.

The V call is TRBV7-6, the J call TRBJ2-1; weak D call: TRBD2 (5 bases). V was trimmed by 1 base and J by 6 bases, leaving 16 bases between them. This CDR3 region has 16 residues. The germline gives CDR1 SGHVS, CDR2 FNYEAQ. The CDR3: CASSLVSREMSNEQFF. In DNA form, the CDR3 reads TGTGCCAGCAGCTTAGTATCCCGGGAAATGTCCAATGAGCAGTTCTTC.

The genes are TRBV27 and TRBJ2-5; 14 positions match TRBD2. CDR3 length: 16 residues. V dropped 3 bases and J dropped 5; count of bases not matched to a gene: 5. CDR1 and CDR2 from the germline V gene are MNHEY and SMNVEV (reference sequence). CDR3 residues: CASSFTTSGGAETQYF. In DNA form, the CDR3 reads TGTGCCAGCAGTTTTACGACTAGCGGGGGGGCCGAGACCCAGTACTTC.

This chain uses TRBV29-1 with TRBJ1-2; D is possibly TRBD1 (5 bases). Trimming took 8 bases from V and 4 from J, leaving 17 bases between them. This CDR3 has 13 amino acids. Per germline, CDR1 SQVTM and CDR2 ANQGSEA. The CDR3 here is CSTNGGLGYGYTF. In nucleotides, the CDR3 is TGCAGCACCAATGGGGGGTTGGGCTATGGCTACACCTTC.

This clone came up once. The V gene is TRBV6-2 or TRBV6-3, the J gene TRBJ2-3; 8 bases align to TRBD1. The CDR3 length is 19 residues. Germline V gives CDR1 MNHEY, CDR2 SVGEGT. With 4 bases clipped from V and 2 bases from J, the junction kept 17 bases outside the gene matches. The CDR3 DNA is TGTGCCAGCAGTTCCTCATTCAACCCAGGGGGCGCTTACACAGATACGCAGTATTTT. Translated: CASSSSFNPGGAYTDTQYF.

This clone was recorded only once. The chain recombines TRBV7-9 with TRBJ2-1; perhaps TRBD1 as D (5 bases). The CDR3 has 16 amino acids. Germline CDR1 reads SEHNR; CDR2 reads FQNEAQ (reference sequence). V lost 1 base, J lost 5 bases, and 15 bases lay in between. CDR3 in DNA: TGTGCCAGCAGCTTAGTAGCCAGTCTAGGGGACAATGAGCAGTTCTTC. This gives the protein CASSLVASLGDNEQFF.

This chain connects TRBV29-1 to TRBJ2-7, with TRBD1 matching 10 bases. The CDR3 loop spans 15 amino acids. Germline-derived CDR1 and CDR2 are SQVTM and ANQGSEA. The V gene end was trimmed by 0 bases and the J gene end by 3 bases; junction bases not matched to a gene: 5. DNA for the CDR3: TGCAGCGTTGAAGATGACAGGGGGCGAAACTACGAGCAGTACTTC. Its protein is CSVEDDRGRNYEQYF.

The chain employs TRBV18 and TRBJ1-5; D unclear. CDR1 and CDR2 from the germline V gene are KGHSH and LQKENI. V shed 5 bases and J shed 5 bases, with 16 bases lying between them. The CDR3 spans 15 residues. CDR3 coding DNA: TGTGCCAGCTCAAGCCAGCCAACGCGGGATCAGCCCCAGCATTTT. This encodes CASSSQPTRDQPQHF. Full variable domain (missing parts from reference TRBV18 and TRBJ1-5): NAGVMQNPRHLVRRRGQEARLRCSPMKGHSHVYWYRQLPEEGLKFMVYLQKENIIDESGMPKERFSAEFPKEGPSILRIQQVVRGDSAAYFCASSSQPTRDQPQHFGDGTRLSIL.

The chain couples TRBV29-1 to TRBJ1-3; D is unclear. Germline V lookup: CDR1 SQVTM, CDR2 ANQGSEA. The CDR3 runs to 14 residues. Trimming took 3 bases from V and 0 from J, leaving 9 bases between them. The DNA of the CDR3 is TGCAGCGTTGAGATACAGAGCTCTGGAAACACCATATATTTT. Residues: CSVEIQSSGNTIYF.

V is TRBV15 and J is TRBJ2-6, with D perhaps TRBD1 (6 bases). The V end was cut by 3 bases, the J end by 1 base, with 10 bases between. The length of the CDR3 is 16 residues. Looked up from germline, CDR1 is LNHNV and CDR2 is YYDKDF (reference sequence). CDR3 coding DNA: TGTGCCACCAGCAGTGATAGGGGGTCTGGGGCCAACGTCCTGACTTTC. Translating it yields CATSSDRGSGANVLTF.

This chain connects TRBV5-6 to TRBJ2-1; possibly TRBD1 for D (5 bases). The CDR3 contains 16 residues. V shed 3 bases and J shed 0 bases, with 13 bases lying between them. The germline V gene has CDR1 SGHDT and CDR2 YYEEEE. CDR3 in DNA: TGTGCCAGCAGCTCCATCCAGGGAAGCTCCTACAATGAGCAGTTCTTC. This encodes CASSSIQGSSYNEQFF.